A single T cell receptor (beta chain) is shown here with its context. The data originate from a study of blood T cells in healthy people across ages. Germline CDR1 reads LGHNA; CDR2 reads YSLEER. J lost 2 bases, V lost 0 bases, and 3 bases had no gene match. The CDR3 is 15 residues long. A sample-barcoded 5' primer and a J-beta primer mix were used in a second PCR of roughly 7 to 12 cycles. A template-switch adaptor containing 12 random nucleotides labeled each cDNA molecule. TCRdb processed the 5' RACE reads anew with MiXCR; each CDR3 protein has one entry. Altogether 450,000 to 700,000 distinct CDR3 sequences are present, 25% to 30% being singletons, with the ten largest covering roughly 18%.

The material sequenced was blood. V is TRBV4-3 and J is TRBJ2-5; 7 bases are a match to TRBD1. This sequence originates from a woman between 65 and 79 years old in good health. The CDR3 coding sequence is TGCGCCAGCAGCCAAGAGACAGGGAAACAAGAGACCCAGTACTTC. It is translated as CASSQETGKQETQYF.